The entry that follows covers one T cell receptor beta chain sequence. Looked up from germline, CDR1 is SGHDT and CDR2 is YYEEEE. This CDR3 is built from 16 residues. The ends were cut back, 0 bases at V and 4 bases at J, with 16 bases in the middle. From the 5' RACE reads, TCRdb called clonotypes with MiXCR, one entry per CDR3 protein. The data show 450,000 or so distinct CDR3 sequences, 20% to 30% seen once. The data were obtained in a study of identical twins. This sample was also put to use in a study of T cells expressing NK-cell markers. From that paper: In 5 to 7 donors, dominant NKG2C+ clonotypes were about 1.0-7.5% of CD8+ T cells.

The chain joins TRBV5-6 to TRBJ1-1; no definite D call. This receptor was taken from a woman aged 18-35 years in good health. The sequenced sample consisted of CD4+ T cells sorted from blood. CDR3 bases: TGTGCCAGCAGCTTGGCGACCAGGCGCCTGAGCACTGAAGCTTTCTTT. Translating it yields CASSLATRRLSTEAFF.